This TCR beta chain was profiled in a study of T cells after posttransplantation cyclophosphamide. Study-wide results and caveats: TRB clonality was highly associated with recipient CMV seropositivity and reactivation.

This clone was observed many times. Its target is unknown. Treatment was busulfan-fludarabine conditioning, a marrow graft, and cyclophosphamide on days +3 and +4. The repertoire was sequenced with immunoSEQ multiplex PCR; TCRdb's copy has only in-frame clones and lacks some. Listed for the sample are under 25,000 clones, none seen a single time. Germline loops: CDR1 MRHNA, CDR2 SNTAGT. The CDR3 consists of 12 residues. Trimming stripped 7 bases from V and 5 bases from J, with 12 bases between. J is TRBJ2-7 and V is TRBV6-4, with a possible D match to TRBD1 (6 bases). The receptor was isolated from a male patient between 18 and 35 years old who received an allogeneic stem cell transplant from a related donor, was CMV-positive, and had no GVHD. The graft donor may have given rise to some T cells. The sample was PBMCs, taken after allogeneic stem cell transplant with posttransplant cyclophosphamide. The CDR3 nucleotides are TGTGCCAGCACTGAACAGGGTAACGAGCAGTACTTC. It encodes CASTEQGNEQYF.